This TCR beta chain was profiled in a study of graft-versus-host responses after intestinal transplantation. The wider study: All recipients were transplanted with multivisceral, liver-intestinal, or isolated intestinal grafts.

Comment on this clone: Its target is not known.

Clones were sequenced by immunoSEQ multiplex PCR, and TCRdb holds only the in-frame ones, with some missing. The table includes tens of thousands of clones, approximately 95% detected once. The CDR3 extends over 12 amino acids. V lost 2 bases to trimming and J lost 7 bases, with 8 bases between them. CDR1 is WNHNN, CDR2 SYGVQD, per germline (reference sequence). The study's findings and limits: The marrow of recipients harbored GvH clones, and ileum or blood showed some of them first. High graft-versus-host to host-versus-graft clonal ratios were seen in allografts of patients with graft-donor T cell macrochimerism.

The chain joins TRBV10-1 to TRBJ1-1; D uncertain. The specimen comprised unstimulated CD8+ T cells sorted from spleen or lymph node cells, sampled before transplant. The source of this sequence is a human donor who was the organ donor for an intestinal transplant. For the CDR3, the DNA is TGCGCCAGCAGTGAGCGGGATTTTGAAGCTTTCTTT. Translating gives CASSERDFEAFF.